Shown below are 8 T cell receptor beta chains from a single sample sequenced in a study of OX40 agonist ivuxolimab in advanced cancers. TCRdb's table, derived via immunoSEQ multiplex PCR, lists solely in-frame clones and lacks some. The sample carries tens of thousands of clones, around 90% recorded once. The material sequenced was CD4+ or CD8+ T cells sorted from blood, taken in a trial of the OX40 agonist ivuxolimab. Receptors originate from an adult with an advanced solid tumor such as melanoma, head and neck, liver or kidney cancer.

The chain carries TRBV10-3 and TRBJ2-3; 13 nucleotides agree with TRBD2. Losses at the gene ends were 3 bases for V and 1 base for J; bases not matched to a gene: 4. This CDR3 spans 17 amino acids. Per the germline V gene, CDR1 is ENHRY and CDR2 is SYGVKD. The CDR3 bases are TGTGCCATCAGTGAAGGGACTAGCGGGGAAGGCACAGATACGCAGTATTTT. This codes for CAISEGTSGEGTDTQYF.

The V call is TRBV30, the J call TRBJ1-5; D not resolved. The CDR3 covers 13 residues. V gave up 2 bases and J gave up 15 bases, with 20 bases separating them. Germline lookup yields CDR1 GTSNPN and CDR2 SVGIG (reference sequence). CDR3 amino acids: CAWSSAGDRSRHF. CDR3 nucleotide sequence: TGTGCCTGGAGTTCTGCGGGTGATAGGAGTCGGCATTTT.

The V call is TRBV5-6, the J call TRBJ2-1, with D perhaps assigned TRBD1 or TRBD2 (7 bases each). This CDR3 is built from 15 residues. Germline V gene sequence: CDR1 SGHDT, CDR2 YYEEEE. V was trimmed by 6 bases and J by 4 bases, leaving 17 bases between them. CDR3 amino acids: CASTIQGEGYNEQFF. The CDR3 bases are TGTGCCAGCACCATTCAGGGGGAGGGGTACAATGAGCAGTTCTTC.

V gene TRBV5-4 combines with J gene TRBJ2-5, with 8 bases matching TRBD2. The length of the CDR3 is 13 residues. With V trimmed by 7 bases and J by 1 base, 3 bases remained unmatched. Germline CDR1 is SGHNT and CDR2 is YYREEE (reference sequence). CDR3 coding DNA: TGTGCCAGCCAAACTAGCGGCCAAGAGACCCAGTACTTC. Its protein is CASQTSGQETQYF. Full variable domain (remainder filled in from reference TRBV5-4 and TRBJ2-5): ETGVTQSPTHLIKTRGQQVTLRCSSQSGHNTVSWYQQALGQGPQFIFQYYREEENGRGNFPPRFSGLQFPNYSSELNVNALELDDSALYLCASQTSGQETQYFGPGTRLLVL.

This rearrangement joins TRBV10-2 to TRBJ2-3; TRBD2 is a possible D gene (7 bases). There are 16 residues in the CDR3. Trimming took 0 bases from V and 6 from J, leaving 16 bases between them. The germline V gene has CDR1 WSHSY and CDR2 SAAADI. In nucleotides, the CDR3 is TGCGCCAGCAGTGAGTCAGGGGGGGTCCGGCGTGATACGCAGTATTTT. This codes for CASSESGGVRRDTQYF.

The rearrangement joins TRBV5-1 to TRBJ2-6; D ambiguous. With 7 bases removed from V and 2 bases from J, the gap between germline ends came to 7 bases. The CDR3 consists of 13 residues. CDR1 and CDR2 from the germline V gene are SGHRS and YFSETQ. Here the CDR3 reads CASRTTGANVLTF. As DNA, the CDR3 is TGCGCCAGCCGCACGACTGGGGCCAACGTCCTGACTTTC. Based on the CDR3 plus reference TRBV5-1 and TRBJ2-6, the full variable domain is KAGVTQTPRYLIKTRGQQVTLSCSPISGHRSVSWYQQTPGQGLQFLFEYFSETQRNKGNFPGRFSGRQFSNSRSEMNVSTLELGDSALYLCASRTTGANVLTFGAGSRLTVL.

Of note for this clone: A junction end diverges from the germline sequence, so it may reflect a read error. The chain is built from TRBV7-7 and TRBJ2-2; no clear D. Germline V CDR1 and CDR2: SSHAT, FNYEAQ (reference sequence). This CDR3 has 15 amino acids. The CDR3: CASSLGLANTGELFF. In nucleotides, the CDR3 is TGTGCTAGCAGCTTAGGGCTCGCGAACACCGGGGAGCTGTTTTTT.

The CDR3 bases are TGTGCCAGCAGCAAAGGGAGGGGGGCGCGGTTCACTGAAGCTTTCTTT. Translating it yields CASSKGRGARFTEAFF. The rearrangement joins TRBV21-1 to TRBJ1-1. TRBV21-1 corresponds to a pseudogene. CDR3 length: 16 amino acids.